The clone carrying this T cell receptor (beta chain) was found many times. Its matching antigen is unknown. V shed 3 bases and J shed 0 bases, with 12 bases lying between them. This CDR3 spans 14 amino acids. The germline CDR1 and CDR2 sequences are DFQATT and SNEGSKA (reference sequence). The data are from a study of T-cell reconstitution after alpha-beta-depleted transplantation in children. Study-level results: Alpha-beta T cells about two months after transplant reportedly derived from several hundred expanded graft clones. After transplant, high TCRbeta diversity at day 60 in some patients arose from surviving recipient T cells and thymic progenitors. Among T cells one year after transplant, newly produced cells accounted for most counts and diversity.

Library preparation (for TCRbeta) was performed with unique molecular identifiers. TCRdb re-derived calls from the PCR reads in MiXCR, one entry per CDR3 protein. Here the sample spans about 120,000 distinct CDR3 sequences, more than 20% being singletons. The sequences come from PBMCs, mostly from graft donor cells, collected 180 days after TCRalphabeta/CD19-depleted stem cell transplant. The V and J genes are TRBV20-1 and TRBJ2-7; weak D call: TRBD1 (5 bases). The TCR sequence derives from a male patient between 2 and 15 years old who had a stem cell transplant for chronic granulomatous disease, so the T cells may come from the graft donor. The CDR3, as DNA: TGCAGTGCTAGTGGACATTACCTCTCCTACGAGCAGTACTTC. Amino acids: CSASGHYLSYEQYF.